This T cell receptor (beta chain) was captured by sequencing in a study of blood T cell repertoires in COVID-19 (TCRdb year 2020). A note on the overall study: The collaborator samples originated in the United States, Italy and Spain and spanned the acute and convalescent phases of COVID-19. The material from the prospective study consisted of cDNA or gDNA derived from T cells, B-cell-depleted T cells, or PBMCs. A de-identified subject ID, COVID-19 status, age in years and sex were almost always included in the sample metadata. The repertoires were released in a freely available public database meant as a resource for research on the immune response to SARS-CoV-2. The dataset comprised deeply sampled blood TCRbeta repertoires from subjects exposed to, actively infected with, or recovered from COVID-19. Samples came from the ongoing ImmuneRACE study (first 160 participants) plus 1,254 subjects from 6 global collaborators. HLA class I and class II types, where available, came from metadata supplied by the sample provider rather than from assay-based typing. Overall results and qualifications from the work: The quantity of clinical and demographic metadata differed by source and by participant and was supplied without curation.

Enrolling through a virtual design, the prospective study's participants ranged in age from about 18 to 100 years and lived across 24 United States geographic areas. Cohort assignment in the prospective study relied on participant-reported clinical history from a screening survey and a study questionnaire. Recovered participants in ImmuneRACE Cohort 3 were defined by two consecutive negative NP/OP PCR tests, clearance by a healthcare professional, or resolution of symptoms. Mobile phlebotomists in the prospective study collected whole blood, serum and a nasopharyngeal or oropharyngeal swab from every participant. Participants in the prospective study had the option to provide additional blood draws and questionnaires over an approximately two-month period. Blood samples from the prospective study were shipped frozen or at room temperature prior to DNA extraction. TCRbeta CDR3 regions were amplified from genomic DNA by means of the immunoSEQ Assay, a bias-controlled multiplex PCR. In the authors' own workflow: Nucleated cell counts per sample were estimated from amplification of reference gene primers within the assay. To quantify the absolute abundance of each unique TCRbeta CDR3 rearrangement, sequence reads were collapsed and filtered. For each sample, productive Simpson clonality was calculated as the square root of Simpson's diversity index over productive rearrangements. The source is immuneACCESS, and TCRdb retained only in-frame sequences with V and J called. Part of the clones is not carried over; for the studies checked, unresolved V genes explain less than half of this, and the remainder is unexplained. The V and J calls and clone size are taken from that table; D and trimming were inferred from the DNA. This sample lists roughly 400,000 clones; 87% were detected once. The ten largest clones represent 10% of the sample.

A note on this clone: What this receptor recognizes is not known. Base quality data are lacking; no much larger clone is found one base away.

The CDR3 starts with the cysteine, ends with the phenylalanine, and has 17 residues. Just CDR3 DNA is preserved here, 51 bases in frame from base 1. The germline V and J ends show losses of 2 bases and 3 bases respectively, and no gene match explains 7 bases of the junction. Reading the germline V gene gives CDR1 LGHNA and CDR2 YNFKEQ. The sequence was obtained from a woman aged 45-60 years who had recovered from COVID-19. The sequence links TRBV4-2 to TRBJ2-5; TRBD2 fits 12 bases in the junction. Sequencing was performed on PBMCs or T cells enriched from blood (not recorded which). Here the CDR3 is given as CASSQYLLAGGEETQYF. The sequence in DNA is TGTGCCAGCAGCCAATACCTACTAGCGGGGGGTGAAGAGACCCAGTACTTC.